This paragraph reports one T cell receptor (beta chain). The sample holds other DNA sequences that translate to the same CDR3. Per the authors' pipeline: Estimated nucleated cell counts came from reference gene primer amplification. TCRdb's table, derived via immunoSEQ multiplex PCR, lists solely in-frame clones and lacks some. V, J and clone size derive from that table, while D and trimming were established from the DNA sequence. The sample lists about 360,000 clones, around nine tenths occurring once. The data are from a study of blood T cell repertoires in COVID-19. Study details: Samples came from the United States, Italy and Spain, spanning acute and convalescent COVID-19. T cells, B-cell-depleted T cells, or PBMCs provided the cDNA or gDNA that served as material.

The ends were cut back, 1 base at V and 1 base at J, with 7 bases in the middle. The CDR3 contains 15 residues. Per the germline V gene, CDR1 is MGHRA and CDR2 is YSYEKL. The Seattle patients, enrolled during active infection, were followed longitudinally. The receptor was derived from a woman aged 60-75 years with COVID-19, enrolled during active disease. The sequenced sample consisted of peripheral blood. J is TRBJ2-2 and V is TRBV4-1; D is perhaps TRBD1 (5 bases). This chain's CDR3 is CASSQGDRNTGELFF. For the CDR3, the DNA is TGCGCCAGCAGCCAAGGCGACAGGAACACCGGGGAGCTGTTTTTT.